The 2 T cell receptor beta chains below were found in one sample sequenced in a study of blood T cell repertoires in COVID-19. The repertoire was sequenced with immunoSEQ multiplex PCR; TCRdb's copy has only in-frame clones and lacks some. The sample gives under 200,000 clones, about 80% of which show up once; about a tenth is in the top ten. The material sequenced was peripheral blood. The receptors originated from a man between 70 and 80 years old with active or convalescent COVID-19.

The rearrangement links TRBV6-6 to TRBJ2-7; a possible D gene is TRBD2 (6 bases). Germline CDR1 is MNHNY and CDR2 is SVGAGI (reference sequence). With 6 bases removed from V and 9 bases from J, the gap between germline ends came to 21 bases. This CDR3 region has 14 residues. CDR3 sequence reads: CASSRGTGARGQYF. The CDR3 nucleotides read TGTGCCAGCAGCCGAGGGACTGGGGCTCGGGGGCAGTACTTC.

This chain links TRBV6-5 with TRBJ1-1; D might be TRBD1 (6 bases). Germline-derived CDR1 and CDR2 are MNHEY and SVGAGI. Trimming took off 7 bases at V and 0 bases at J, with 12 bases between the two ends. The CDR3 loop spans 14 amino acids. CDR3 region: CASKFRTVNTEAFF. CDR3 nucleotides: TGTGCCAGCAAATTCCGGACAGTGAACACTGAAGCTTTCTTT.